A single sample is the source of the 15 T cell receptor beta chains below, sequenced in a study of blood T cell repertoires in COVID-19. TCRdb's table, derived via immunoSEQ multiplex PCR, lists solely in-frame clones and lacks some. The repertoire has 100,000 to 150,000 clones, roughly two thirds of them found once; the top ten carry over 1.5%. The source material was peripheral blood. The receptors were gathered from a woman aged 70-85 years with acute or convalescent COVID-19.

This clone was counted a few times. This rearrangement joins TRBV7-9 to TRBJ2-2; TRBD1 might be the D (6 bases). The CDR3 totals 16 residues. Germline V gene data show CDR1 as SEHNR and CDR2 as FQNEAQ (reference sequence). Trimming took off 1 base at V and 7 bases at J, with 16 bases between the two ends. The CDR3 protein is CASSLGQGIVNGELFF. In nucleotides, the CDR3 is TGTGCCAGCAGCTTAGGGCAGGGGATTGTGAACGGGGAGCTGTTTTTT.

V is TRBV29-1 and J is TRBJ1-2; 7 bases are shared with TRBD1. CDR1 and CDR2 (germline): SQVTM, ANQGSEA. The CDR3 is 14 amino acids. After removal of 5 bases from V and 5 bases from J, the junction contained 11 bases not matched to a gene. CDR3: CSVKVTGVSYGYTF. The CDR3 coding sequence is TGCAGCGTTAAAGTCACAGGGGTGTCTTATGGCTACACCTTC.

This chain joins TRBV6-5 and TRBJ1-1; the D is unclear. The CDR3 loop spans 15 amino acids. The germline V and J ends were trimmed by 4 bases and 4 bases, with 16 bases remaining between them. Germline V lookup: CDR1 MNHEY, CDR2 SVGAGI. CDR3 sequence (DNA): TGTGCCAGCAGTTCCCGGGTTTCGAGTGGCACTGAAGCTTTCTTT. Amino acids: CASSSRVSSGTEAFF.

Only one count was recorded for this clone. This chain links TRBV6-1 with TRBJ1-5, with D possibly TRBD1 on 5 matching bases. CDR3 length: 12 residues. Trimming stripped 0 bases from V and 15 bases from J, with 12 bases between. Per germline, CDR1 MNHNS and CDR2 SASEGT. The CDR3 sequence: CASSEAHGGTHF. CDR3 sequence (DNA): TGTGCCAGCAGTGAAGCGCACGGAGGGACGCATTTT.

This sequence joins TRBV20-1 and TRBJ2-3; possibly TRBD2 for D (6 bases). Germline V gene data show CDR1 as DFQATT and CDR2 as SNEGSKA (reference sequence). With 3 bases removed from V and 0 bases from J, the gap between germline ends came to 13 bases. The CDR3 has 15 residues. CDR3 coding DNA: TGCAGTGCTAGTCCTCTAGCGACTAGCACAGATACGCAGTATTTT. It specifies CSASPLATSTDTQYF.

CDR3 loop: CASSLSSGIEKLFF. The CDR3 coding sequence is TGTGCCAGCAGCTTGTCTTCCGGGATTGAAAAACTGTTTTTT. The chain links TRBV5-5 to TRBJ1-4; no reliable D call. V lost 1 base to trimming and J lost 7 bases, with 11 bases between them. Per germline, CDR1 SGHKS and CDR2 YYEKEE (reference sequence). The CDR3 loop spans 14 amino acids.

The rearrangement links TRBV10-1 to TRBJ2-7, with D possibly being TRBD1 (6 bases). The CDR3 length is 11 residues. Germline V gene data show CDR1 as WNHNN and CDR2 as SYGVQD (reference sequence). V was shortened by 4 bases and J by 8 bases, with 9 bases between the two germline ends. The CDR3 reads CASSADSKQYF. As DNA, the CDR3 is TGCGCCAGCAGTGCGGACAGTAAGCAGTACTTC.

A few counts support this clone. This sequence joins TRBV7-6 and TRBJ2-3; a possible D gene is TRBD1 (6 bases). Per the germline V gene, CDR1 is SGHVS and CDR2 is FNYEAQ. Trimming removed 1 base from V and 3 bases from J, with 14 bases in between. The CDR3 is 16 residues long. This chain's CDR3 is CASSLEVGARTDTQYF. The CDR3 coding sequence is TGTGCCAGCAGCTTAGAGGTGGGGGCGCGGACAGATACGCAGTATTTT.

The V and J genes are TRBV11-2 and TRBJ2-1; 12 bases match TRBD2. CDR1 and CDR2 from the germline V gene are SGHAT and FQNNGV. Unmatched junction bases numbered 18, after V lost 5 bases and J lost 7 bases. CDR3 length equals 19 residues. In DNA form, the CDR3 reads TGTGCCAGCAGCGCCCGGGACAGGTCTACTAGCGGGAGGAGGAATGAGCAGTTCTTC. Its translation is CASSARDRSTSGRRNEQFF.

The J gene is TRBJ2-7, the V gene TRBV6-2 or TRBV6-3, with D maybe TRBD2 (5 bases). The V gene's germline CDR1 is MNHEY and CDR2 SVGEGT. The V and J ends lost 4 bases and 5 bases respectively, with 9 bases between them. The CDR3 consists of 12 residues. This chain's CDR3 is CASSFQRDEQYF. The DNA for the CDR3 is TGTGCCAGCAGTTTTCAGAGGGACGAGCAGTACTTC.

This chain's CDR3 is CASTPSEASGTTGELFF. The DNA for the CDR3 is TGTGCCAGTACCCCCTCCGAGGCTAGCGGGACCACCGGGGAGCTGTTTTTT. The V gene is TRBV19, the J gene TRBJ2-2, with 9 bases fitting TRBD2. V lost 7 bases, J lost 4 bases, and 13 bases stayed unmatched. CDR3 length: 17 residues. From germline, CDR1 is LNHDA and CDR2 SQIVND (reference sequence).

V is TRBV6-1 and J is TRBJ2-2, with 9 bases identical to TRBD2. The V and J ends lost 1 base and 6 bases, in that order; junction bases with no gene match: 9. Germline values: CDR1 MNHNS, CDR2 SASEGT. The CDR3 length is 17 residues. The CDR3 loop is CASSEGVSGRKSGELFF. The CDR3 DNA follows: TGTGCCAGCAGTGAAGGGGTTAGCGGGAGAAAATCCGGGGAGCTGTTTTTT.

This chain links TRBV30 with TRBJ2-5, with D possibly TRBD1 on 6 matching bases. There are 13 residues in the CDR3. Germline V gene data show CDR1 as GTSNPN and CDR2 as SVGIG (reference sequence). The germline V and J ends were trimmed by 0 bases and 9 bases, with 14 bases remaining between them. The CDR3: CAWSVQGQRAQYF. The CDR3 DNA reads TGTGCCTGGAGTGTTCAGGGGCAACGGGCCCAGTACTTC.

This CDR3 is CASSQRDRANEKLFF. The CDR3 nucleotides are TGCGCCAGCAGCCAGAGGGACAGGGCTAATGAAAAACTGTTTTTT. The chain uses TRBV4-1 and TRBJ1-4; 9 bases fit TRBD1. The germline V gene has CDR1 MGHRA and CDR2 YSYEKL. Losses at the gene ends were 3 bases for V and 3 bases for J; bases not matched to a gene: 2. This CDR3 is 15 amino acids long.

The rearrangement links TRBV19 to TRBJ1-5; no clear D. Germline CDR1 LNHDA, CDR2 SQIVND (reference sequence). CDR3 length: 17 residues. Trimming removed 0 bases from V and 5 bases from J, with 17 bases in between. The CDR3 loop reads CASSIEIDILGHQPQHF. The CDR3, as DNA: TGTGCCAGTAGTATAGAGATAGACATATTAGGCCATCAGCCCCAGCATTTT.